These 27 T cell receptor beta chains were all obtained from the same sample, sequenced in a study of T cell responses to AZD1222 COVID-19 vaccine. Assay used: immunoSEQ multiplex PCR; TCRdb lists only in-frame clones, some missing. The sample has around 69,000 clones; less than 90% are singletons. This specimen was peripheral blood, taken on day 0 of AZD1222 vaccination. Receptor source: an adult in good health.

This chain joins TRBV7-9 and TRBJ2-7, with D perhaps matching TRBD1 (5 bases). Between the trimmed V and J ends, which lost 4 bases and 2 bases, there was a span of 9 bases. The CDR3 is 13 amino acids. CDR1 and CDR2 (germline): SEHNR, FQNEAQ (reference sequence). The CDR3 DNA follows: TGTGCCAGCAGCTCCCAGGACACCTACGAGCAGTACTTC. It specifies CASSSQDTYEQYF.

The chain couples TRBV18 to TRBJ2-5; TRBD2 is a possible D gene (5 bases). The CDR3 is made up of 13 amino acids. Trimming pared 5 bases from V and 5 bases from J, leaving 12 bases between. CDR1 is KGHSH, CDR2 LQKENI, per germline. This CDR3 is CASSTTLGETQYF. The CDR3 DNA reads TGTGCCAGCTCAACGACACTAGGGGAGACCCAGTACTTC.

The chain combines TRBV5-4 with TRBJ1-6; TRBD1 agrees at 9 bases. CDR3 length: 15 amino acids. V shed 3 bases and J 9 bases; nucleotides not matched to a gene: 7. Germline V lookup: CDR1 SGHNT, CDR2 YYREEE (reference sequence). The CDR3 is CASSSGQGVASPLHF. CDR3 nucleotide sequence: TGTGCCAGCAGCTCGGGACAGGGCGTCGCTTCACCCCTCCACTTT.

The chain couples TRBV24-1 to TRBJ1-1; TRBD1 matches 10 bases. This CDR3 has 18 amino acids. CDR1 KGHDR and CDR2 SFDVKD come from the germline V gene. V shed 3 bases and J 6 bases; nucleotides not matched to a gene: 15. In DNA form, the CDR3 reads TGTGCCACCAGTGATCCCCCGGGACAGGGGTTGACGACCCCTGAAGCTTTCTTT. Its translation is CATSDPPGQGLTTPEAFF.

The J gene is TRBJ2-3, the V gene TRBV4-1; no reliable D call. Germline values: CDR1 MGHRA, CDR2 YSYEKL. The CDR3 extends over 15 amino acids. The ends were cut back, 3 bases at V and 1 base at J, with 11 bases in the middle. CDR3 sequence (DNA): TGCGCCAGCAGCCAGAGTGGATGGGGCACAGATACGCAGTATTTT. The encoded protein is CASSQSGWGTDTQYF.

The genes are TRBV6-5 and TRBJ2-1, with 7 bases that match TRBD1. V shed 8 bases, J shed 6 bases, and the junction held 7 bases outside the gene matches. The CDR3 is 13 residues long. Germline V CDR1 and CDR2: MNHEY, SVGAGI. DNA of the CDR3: TGTGCCAGCGCCTTGGGACAGTTCAATGAGCAGTTCTTC. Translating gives CASALGQFNEQFF.

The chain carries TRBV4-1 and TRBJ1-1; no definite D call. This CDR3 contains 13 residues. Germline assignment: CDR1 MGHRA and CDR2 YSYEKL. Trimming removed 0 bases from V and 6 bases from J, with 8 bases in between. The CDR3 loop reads CASSQDHRSEAFF. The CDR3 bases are TGCGCCAGCAGCCAAGATCATAGGTCTGAAGCTTTCTTT.

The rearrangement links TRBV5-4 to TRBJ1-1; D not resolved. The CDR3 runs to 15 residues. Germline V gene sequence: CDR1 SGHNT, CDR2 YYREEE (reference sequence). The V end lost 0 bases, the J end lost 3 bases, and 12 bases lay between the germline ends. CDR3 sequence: CASSLARVGDTEAFF. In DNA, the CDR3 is TGTGCCAGCAGCTTGGCCCGGGTGGGAGACACTGAAGCTTTCTTT.

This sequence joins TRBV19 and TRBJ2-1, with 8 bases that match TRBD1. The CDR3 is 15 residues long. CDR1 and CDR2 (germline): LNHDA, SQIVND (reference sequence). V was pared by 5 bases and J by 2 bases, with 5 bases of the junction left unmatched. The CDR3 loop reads CASSDRGATYNEQFF. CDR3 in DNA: TGTGCCAGTAGTGACAGGGGCGCTACCTACAATGAGCAGTTCTTC.

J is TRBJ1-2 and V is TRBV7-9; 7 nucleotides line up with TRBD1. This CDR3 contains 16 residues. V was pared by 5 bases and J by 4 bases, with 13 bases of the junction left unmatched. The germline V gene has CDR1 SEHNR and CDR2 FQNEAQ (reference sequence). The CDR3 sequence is CASSPVGGGIGYGYTF. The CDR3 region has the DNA TGTGCCAGCAGCCCGGTGGGAGGGGGCATTGGCTATGGCTACACCTTC.

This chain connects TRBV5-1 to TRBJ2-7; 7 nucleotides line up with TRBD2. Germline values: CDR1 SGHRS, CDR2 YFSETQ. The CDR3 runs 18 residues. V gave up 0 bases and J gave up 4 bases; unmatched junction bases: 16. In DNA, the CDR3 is TGCGCCAGCAGCTTGGCCCCTACGTCGGCTAGCGGACCGTACGAGCAGTACTTC. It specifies CASSLAPTSASGPYEQYF.

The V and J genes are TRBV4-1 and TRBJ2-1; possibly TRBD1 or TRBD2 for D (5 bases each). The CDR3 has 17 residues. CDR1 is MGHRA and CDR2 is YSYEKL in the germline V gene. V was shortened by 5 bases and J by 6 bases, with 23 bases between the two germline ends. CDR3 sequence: CASSYVTGPPGTNEQFF. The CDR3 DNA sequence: TGCGCCAGCAGCTACGTAACGGGACCCCCTGGAACCAATGAGCAGTTCTTC.

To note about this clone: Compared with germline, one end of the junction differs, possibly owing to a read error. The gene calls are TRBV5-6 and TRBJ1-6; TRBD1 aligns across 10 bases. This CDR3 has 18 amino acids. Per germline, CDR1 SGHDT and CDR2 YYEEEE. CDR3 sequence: CASSLEGRDRGYSSPLHF. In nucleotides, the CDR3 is TGTGCCAGCAGCTTGGAGGGCCGGGACAGGGGTTATAGTTCACCCCTCCACTTT.

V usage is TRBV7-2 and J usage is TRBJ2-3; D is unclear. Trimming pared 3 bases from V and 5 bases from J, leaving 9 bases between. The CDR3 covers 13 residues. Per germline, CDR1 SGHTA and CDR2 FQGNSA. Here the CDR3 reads CASSFETLDTQYF. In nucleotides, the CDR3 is TGTGCCAGCAGCTTCGAGACCCTAGATACGCAGTATTTT.

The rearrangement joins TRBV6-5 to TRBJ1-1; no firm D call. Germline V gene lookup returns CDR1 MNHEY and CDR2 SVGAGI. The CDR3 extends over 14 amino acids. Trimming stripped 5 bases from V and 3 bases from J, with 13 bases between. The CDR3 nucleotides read TGTGCCAGCAGTCCCCTCGGACCGCACACTGAAGCTTTCTTT. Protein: CASSPLGPHTEAFF.

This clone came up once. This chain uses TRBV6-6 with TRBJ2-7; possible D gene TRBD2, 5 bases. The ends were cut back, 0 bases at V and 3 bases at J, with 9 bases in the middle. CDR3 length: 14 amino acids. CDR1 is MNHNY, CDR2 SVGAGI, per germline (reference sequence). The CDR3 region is CASSYSPEGYEQYF. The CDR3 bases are TGTGCCAGCAGTTACTCGCCAGAGGGCTACGAGCAGTACTTC.

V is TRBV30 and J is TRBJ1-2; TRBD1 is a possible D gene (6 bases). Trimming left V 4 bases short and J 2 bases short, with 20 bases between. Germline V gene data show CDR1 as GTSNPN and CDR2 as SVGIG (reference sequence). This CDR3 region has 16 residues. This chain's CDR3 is CAWTDIPEQGNYGYTF. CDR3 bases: TGTGCCTGGACCGATATCCCCGAACAGGGAAACTATGGCTACACCTTC.

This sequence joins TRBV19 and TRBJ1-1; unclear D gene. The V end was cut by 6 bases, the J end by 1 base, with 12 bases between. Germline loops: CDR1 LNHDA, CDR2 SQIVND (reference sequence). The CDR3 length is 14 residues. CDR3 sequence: CASSFPVGNTEAFF. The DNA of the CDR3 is TGTGCCAGTAGCTTTCCGGTCGGGAACACTGAAGCTTTCTTT.

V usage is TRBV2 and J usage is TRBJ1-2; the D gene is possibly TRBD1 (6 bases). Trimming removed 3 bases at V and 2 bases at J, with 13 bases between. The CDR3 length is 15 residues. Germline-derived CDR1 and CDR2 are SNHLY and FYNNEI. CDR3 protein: CASSEPRTANYGYTF. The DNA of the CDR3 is TGTGCCAGCAGTGAGCCCCGGACAGCAAACTATGGCTACACCTTC. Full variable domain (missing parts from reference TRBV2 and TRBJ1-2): EPEVTQTPSHQVTQMGQEVILRCVPISNHLYFYWYRQILGQKVEFLVSFYNNEISEKSEIFDDQFSVERPDGSNFTLKIRSTKLEDSAMYFCASSEPRTANYGYTFGSGTRLTVV.

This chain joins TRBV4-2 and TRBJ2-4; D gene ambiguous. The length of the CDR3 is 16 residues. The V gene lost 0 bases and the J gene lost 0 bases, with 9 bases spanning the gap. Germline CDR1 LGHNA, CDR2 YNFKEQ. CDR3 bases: TGTGCCAGCAGCCAAGAACCAGTCCTAGCCAAAAACATTCAGTACTTC. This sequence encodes CASSQEPVLAKNIQYF.

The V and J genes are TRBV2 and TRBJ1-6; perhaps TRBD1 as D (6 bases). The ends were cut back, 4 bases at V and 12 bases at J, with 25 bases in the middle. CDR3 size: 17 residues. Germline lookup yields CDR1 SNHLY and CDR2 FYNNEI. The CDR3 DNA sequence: TGTGCCAGCAGTGCGGTTGGCAGGCGCCAGGGGAGGGGACCCCTCCACTTT. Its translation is CASSAVGRRQGRGPLHF.

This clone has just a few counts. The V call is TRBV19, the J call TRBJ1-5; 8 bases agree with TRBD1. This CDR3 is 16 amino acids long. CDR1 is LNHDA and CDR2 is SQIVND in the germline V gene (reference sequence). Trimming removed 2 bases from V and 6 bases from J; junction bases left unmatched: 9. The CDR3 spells CASSILTGGGSQPQHF. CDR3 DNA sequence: TGTGCCAGTAGTATACTAACAGGGGGTGGGAGTCAGCCCCAGCATTTT. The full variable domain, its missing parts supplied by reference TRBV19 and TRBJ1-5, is DGGITQSPKYLFRKEGQNVTLSCEQNLNHDAMYWYRQDPGQGLRLIYYSQIVNDFQKGDIAEGYSVSREKKESFPLTVTSAQKNPTAFYLCASSILTGGGSQPQHFGDGTRLSIL.

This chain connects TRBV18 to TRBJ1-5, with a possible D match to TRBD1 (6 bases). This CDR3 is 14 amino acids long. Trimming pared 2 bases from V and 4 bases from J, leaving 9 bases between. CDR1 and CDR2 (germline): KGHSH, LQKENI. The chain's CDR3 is CASSPTGNNQPQHF. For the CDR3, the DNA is TGTGCCAGCTCACCAACAGGGAATAATCAGCCCCAGCATTTT.

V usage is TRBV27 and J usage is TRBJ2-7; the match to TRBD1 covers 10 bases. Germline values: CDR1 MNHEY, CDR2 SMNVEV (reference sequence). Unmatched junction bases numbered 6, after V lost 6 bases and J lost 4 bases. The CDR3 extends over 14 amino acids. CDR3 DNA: TGTGCCAGCAGCCCCGGGACAGGGGAATACGAGCAGTACTTC. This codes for CASSPGTGEYEQYF.

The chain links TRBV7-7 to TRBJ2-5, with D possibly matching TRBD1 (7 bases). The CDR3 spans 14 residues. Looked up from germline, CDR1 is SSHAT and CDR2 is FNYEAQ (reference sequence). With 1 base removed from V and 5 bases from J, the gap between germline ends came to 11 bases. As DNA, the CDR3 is TGTGCCAGCAGCTTAGACAGGGGAGGCGAGACCCAGTACTTC. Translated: CASSLDRGGETQYF.

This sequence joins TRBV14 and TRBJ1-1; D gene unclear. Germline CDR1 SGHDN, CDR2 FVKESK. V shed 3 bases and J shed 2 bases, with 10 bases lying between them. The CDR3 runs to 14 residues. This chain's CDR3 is CASSQALKNTEAFF. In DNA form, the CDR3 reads TGTGCCAGCAGCCAGGCACTTAAAAACACTGAAGCTTTCTTT.

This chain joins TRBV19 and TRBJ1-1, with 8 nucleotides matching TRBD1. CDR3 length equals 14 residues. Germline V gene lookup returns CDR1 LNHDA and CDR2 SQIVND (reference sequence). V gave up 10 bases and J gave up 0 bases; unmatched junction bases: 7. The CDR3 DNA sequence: TGTGCCACTCGACAGGGGAACATGAACACTGAAGCTTTCTTT. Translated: CATRQGNMNTEAFF.